This T cell receptor (beta chain) emerged from a study of molecular identifiers for immune sequencing clone quantification. General study results and limits: Highly expanded clone sizes could be underestimated by identical TCR molecules sharing a barcode.

TCRdb recomputed calls from the PCR reads with MiXCR, one row per CDR3 protein. The sample yields 300,000 to 400,000 distinct CDR3 sequences, about a fifth seen once. V was clipped by 4 bases and J by 5 bases; unmatched bases: 6. There are 15 residues in the CDR3. The germline V gene has CDR1 LNHDA and CDR2 SQIVND (reference sequence). Details on this clonotype: What it recognizes is unknown.

Sequences were obtained from naive CD8+ T cells from blood, with Jurkat cell RNA spiked in. Subset in this sample: FACS-sorted CD8+CD4-CCR7+CD45RA+ naive T cells. The receptor comes from a human donor in good health. Some libraries in this study had Jurkat cell RNA spiked in. V usage is TRBV19 and J usage is TRBJ1-5; 9 positions match TRBD1. The CDR3 spells CASSTGHRGHQPQHF. CDR3 nucleotides: TGTGCCAGTAGTACAGGACACAGGGGGCATCAGCCCCAGCATTTT.